These T cell receptor beta chains were read from a single sample in a study of OX40 agonist ivuxolimab in advanced cancers. Sequenced by immunoSEQ multiplex PCR; TCRdb stores in-frame clones only, minus some. The sample holds roughly 120,000 clones; 80% to 90% are singletons and the top ten take roughly 0.59%. Sequences were derived from CD4+ or CD8+ T cells sorted from blood, sampled in a trial of the OX40 agonist ivuxolimab. These receptors were taken from an adult with an advanced solid tumor such as melanoma, head and neck, liver or kidney cancer. Both conserved end residues are part of each CDR3. Each record gives: J gene, V gene, D gene, clone size, CDR3 DNA, CDR3 protein. D genes are given only for firm matches. The listing skips clone size in some rows; elsewhere it reads once, few, many or a size class.

TRBJ2-7 | TRBV10-3 | TRBD1 | . | TGTGCCATCACCGGACAGGGCTACGAGCAGTACTTC | CAITGQGYEQYF
TRBJ1-3 | TRBV6-5 | . | . | TGTGCCAGCAGTTACTACAGAACCCTCTCTGGAAACACCATATATTTT | CASSYYRTLSGNTIYF
TRBJ1-6 | TRBV5-6 | . | . | TGTGCCAGCAGCTTGAGCGGGTTGCCGAGTTCACCCCTCCACTTT | CASSLSGLPSSPLHF
TRBJ1-1 | TRBV7-2 | . | . | TGTGCCAGCAGCTTACCCTTAGGTGGAACTGAAGCTTTCTTT | CASSLPLGGTEAFF
TRBJ2-1 | TRBV6-4 | TRBD1 | once | TGTGCCAGCAGTCTACAGGGGGGATCCTACAATGAGCAGTTCTTC | CASSLQGGSYNEQFF
TRBJ1-1 | TRBV10-3 | . | few | TGTGCCATCAGTGGCGCCACGGGGGCTGAAGCTTTCTTT | CAISGATGAEAFF
TRBJ1-5 | TRBV28 | . | . | TGTGCCAGCAGTTTTGTGGGAAATCAGCCCCAGCATTTT | CASSFVGNQPQHF
TRBJ1-1 | TRBV19 | TRBD1 | once | TGTGCCAGTCCCCCAGCTGGGGCAGGGGGGTGGACTGAAGCTTTCTTT | CASPPAGAGGWTEAFF
TRBJ2-5 | TRBV10-2 | TRBD1 | . | TGCGCCAGCAGTGAAAGAGACAGGGATCGAGAGACCCAGTACTTC | CASSERDRDRETQYF
TRBJ2-3 | TRBV18 | . | . | TGTGCCAGCTCACCCATGCTGGGTTCAGAAAGCACAGATACGCAGTATTTT | CASSPMLGSESTDTQYF
TRBJ1-2 | TRBV6-5 | . | . | TGTGCCAGCAGTAATAACTATGGCTACACCTTC | CASSNNYGYTF
TRBJ1-2 | TRBV18 | TRBD1 | few | TGTGCCAGCTCAAGCTTGACAGGGGATGGCTACACCTTC | CASSSLTGDGYTF
TRBJ2-5 | TRBV7-8 | TRBD2 | . | TGTGCCAGCAGCCGCGCTAGCGGGGGGCTACAAGAGACCCAGTACTTC | CASSRASGGLQETQYF
TRBJ1-5 | TRBV28 | TRBD1 | . | TGTGCCAGCAGTTTGGGACAGGTGCATCAGCCCCAGCATTTT | CASSLGQVHQPQHF
TRBJ2-7 | TRBV27 | TRBD1 | . | TGTGCCAGCAGTTTATCGGACAGGGGAGGCGACGAGCAGTACTTC | CASSLSDRGGDEQYF
TRBJ2-2 | TRBV2 | . | . | TGTGCCAGCAGTGACCCGGGCGTCACCGGGGAGCTGTTTTTT | CASSDPGVTGELFF
TRBJ1-2 | TRBV7-9 | TRBD1 | once | TGTGCCAGCAGCTTCTCCCGGGACAGGGTACTTCACTATGGCTACACCTTC | CASSFSRDRVLHYGYTF
TRBJ2-5 | TRBV14 | . | . | TGTGCCAGCAGCCCGAGGACGGGGGCCTCGGGGACCCAGTACTTC | CASSPRTGASGTQYF
TRBJ2-3 | TRBV2 | . | . | TGTGCCAGCAGTCCTAGCACAGATACGCAGTATTTT | CASSPSTDTQYF
TRBJ2-7 | TRBV15 | . | once | TGTGCCACCAGCAGAGAAGTAGGGGGGGCAGGAGACGAGCAGTACTTC | CATSREVGGAGDEQYF
TRBJ2-1 | TRBV6-4 | . | . | TGTGCCAGCAGCGCCTTAGGGGGGCGCAATGAGCAGTTCTTC | CASSALGGRNEQFF
TRBJ2-3 | TRBV29-1 | . | . | TGCAGCGTCGAGCCCAGCGACACAGATACGCAGTATTTT | CSVEPSDTDTQYF
TRBJ2-5 | TRBV6-1 | TRBD2 | . | TGTGCCAGCACCCAAACGGATAGCGGGGGTGAGACCCAGTACTTC | CASTQTDSGGETQYF
TRBJ1-1 | TRBV7-9 | . | once | TGTGCCAGCAGACCAAAGCAAAGAATGAACACTGAAGCTTTCTTT | CASRPKQRMNTEAFF
TRBJ2-1 | TRBV29-1 | TRBD2 | . | TGCAGCGTTGCGGGAGGGAAATACAATGAGCAGTTCTTC | CSVAGGKYNEQFF
TRBJ1-2 | TRBV30 | . | . | TGTGCCTGGAGTGTCGGGGTGAATGGCTACACCTTC | CAWSVGVNGYTF
TRBJ2-2 | TRBV11-1 | TRBD1 | . | TGTGCCAGCAGCCCCGGGACAGCCACCGGGGAGCTGTTTTTT | CASSPGTATGELFF
TRBJ2-5 | TRBV28 | TRBD2 | . | TGTGCCAGCGACCGGGTTAGCGGGGGTGGTACCCAGTACTTC | CASDRVSGGGTQYF
TRBJ2-3 | TRBV7-2 | TRBD2 | . | TGTGCCAGCAGCTTAGTCGGTCTAGCGGGGGCAACGCAGTATTTT | CASSLVGLAGATQYF
TRBJ1-2 | TRBV28 | . | . | TGTGCCAGCAGTCGCCGGGAACAGAAAACCTTC | CASSRREQKTF
TRBJ1-4 | TRBV18 | . | . | TGTGCCAGCTCAGGGAGCGCCGGGACTAAAGAAAAACTGTTTTTT | CASSGSAGTKEKLFF
TRBJ2-7 | TRBV5-1 | TRBD1 | . | TGCGCCAGCAGCGCGGGACAGGGGGCCCACGAGCAGTACTTC | CASSAGQGAHEQYF
TRBJ2-2 | TRBV9 | TRBD1 | . | TGTGCCAGCAGCTTTGGACAGGGAAACGCCGGGGAGCTGTTTTTT | CASSFGQGNAGELFF
TRBJ1-1 | TRBV7-2 | . | once | TGTGCCAGCAGCTCACCACAGAACACTGAAGCTTTCTTT | CASSSPQNTEAFF
TRBJ2-1 | TRBV9 | TRBD2 | . | TGTGCCAGCAGCGTTGATAGCGGGGGCCACAATGAGCAGTTCTTC | CASSVDSGGHNEQFF
TRBJ1-2 | TRBV5-1 | . | once | TGCGCCAGCAGCCGGGACCGGGGGGACGGCTACACCTTC | CASSRDRGDGYTF
TRBJ2-1 | TRBV9 | TRBD1 | . | TGTGCCAGCAGCGCCACCGGGACAGGGTTTAGGGATGAGCAGTTCTTC | CASSATGTGFRDEQFF
TRBJ2-3 | TRBV11-1 | . | . | TGTGCCAGCAGCCGACAGTACACTAGCACAGATACGCAGTATTTT | CASSRQYTSTDTQYF
TRBJ2-6 | TRBV27 | . | . | TGTGCCAGCAGCCTCTCTCCTGGCTCTGGGGCCAACGTCCTGACTTTC | CASSLSPGSGANVLTF
TRBJ2-2 | TRBV7-9 | . | . | TGTGCCAGCAGCCCAAGGGTTGGGTACGCCGGGGAGCTGTTTTTT | CASSPRVGYAGELFF
TRBJ1-4 | TRBV13 | . | few | TGTGCCAGCAGCTTATCGGCGGCGGATGAAAAACTGTTTTTT | CASSLSAADEKLFF
TRBJ2-3 | TRBV7-9 | . | . | TGTGCCAGCAGGGCCGGGGGCCGGACAGATACGCAGTATTTT | CASRAGGRTDTQYF
TRBJ1-2 | TRBV7-9 | TRBD1 | . | TGTGCCAGCAGCTCCCAGGGACAGGGGCTCGGCTACACCTTC | CASSSQGQGLGYTF
TRBJ2-5 | TRBV10-3 | . | . | TGTGCCATCAAGGACGGGCAAGAGACCCAGTACTTC | CAIKDGQETQYF
TRBJ1-3 | TRBV27 | TRBD1 | . | TGTGCCAGCAAGCCAGGGGGATCTGGAAACACCATATATTTT | CASKPGGSGNTIYF
TRBJ1-2 | TRBV7-2 | . | . | TGTGCCAGCAGCACCTTCACTGTTGGCAGCGATGGTTACACCTTC | CASSTFTVGSDGYTF
TRBJ1-6 | TRBV14 | . | . | TGTGCCAGCAGCCAAGATGACTTTTTTAGCTCCTATAATTCACCCCTCCACTTT | CASSQDDFFSSYNSPLHF
TRBJ1-2 | TRBV7-2 | . | . | TGTGCCAGCAGCTTAATTTTTGTCAACACTAAAAATGGCTACACCTTC | CASSLIFVNTKNGYTF
TRBJ2-5 | TRBV6-6 | . | . | TGTGCCAGCAGTCTGAGGTCTAGCCAAGAGACCCAGTACTTC | CASSLRSSQETQYF
TRBJ2-1 | TRBV6-5 | . | once | TGTGCCAGCACTTTATACAATGAGCAGTTCTTC | CASTLYNEQFF
TRBJ2-1 | TRBV5-1 | . | . | TGCGCCAGCAGTTTGACAGGGGAGGGGTACAATGAGCAGTTCTTC | CASSLTGEGYNEQFF
TRBJ1-6 | TRBV7-9 | . | . | TGTGCCAGCAGCTTCCAGGGTCGGAATTCACCCCTCCACTTT | CASSFQGRNSPLHF
TRBJ2-2 | TRBV5-6 | . | . | TGTGCCAGCAGCTTTACAGGGAACACCGGGGAGCTGTTTTTT | CASSFTGNTGELFF
TRBJ1-2 | TRBV28 | . | . | TGTGCCAGCAGTTTATCGCCCGCAGGGAGGGAAAATGGCTACACCTTC | CASSLSPAGRENGYTF
TRBJ1-5 | TRBV7-8 | . | . | TGTGCCAGCAGCCGTAGCGGGGGCAATCAGCCCCAGCATTTT | CASSRSGGNQPQHF
TRBJ1-1 | TRBV18 | TRBD1 | . | TGTGCCAGCTCACCGCGGGACAGGATGAACACTGAAGCTTTCTTT | CASSPRDRMNTEAFF
TRBJ1-1 | TRBV6-1 | . | once | TGTGCCAGCAGAGACGATTCCATGAACACTGAAGCTTTCTTT | CASRDDSMNTEAFF
TRBJ2-7 | TRBV1 | . | . | TGCACCAGCAGCCAGGAAAAGCCTAGCGGGGGGGTGCTCTCCTACGAGCAGTACTTC | CTSSQEKPSGGVLSYEQYF